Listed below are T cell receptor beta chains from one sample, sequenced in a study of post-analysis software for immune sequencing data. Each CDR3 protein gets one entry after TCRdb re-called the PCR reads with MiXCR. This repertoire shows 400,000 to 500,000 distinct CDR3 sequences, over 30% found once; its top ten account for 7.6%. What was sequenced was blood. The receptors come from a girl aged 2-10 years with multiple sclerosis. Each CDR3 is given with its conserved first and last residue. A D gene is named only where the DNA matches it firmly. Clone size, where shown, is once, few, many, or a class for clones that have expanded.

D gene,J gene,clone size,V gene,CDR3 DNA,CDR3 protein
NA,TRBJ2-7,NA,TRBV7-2,TGTGCCAGCAGCCAAACTATGTCTGGACAGTGGCGGAGTGAGTACTTC,CASSQTMSGQWRSEYF
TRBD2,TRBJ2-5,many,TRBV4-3,TGCGCCAGCAGCCAAGTTCGCGCGGGAGGGCAAGAGACCCAGTACTTC,CASSQVRAGGQETQYF
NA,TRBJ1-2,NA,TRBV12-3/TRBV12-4,TGTGCCAGCAGCCCACCAGGGTTGGACTATGGCTACACCTTC,CASSPPGLDYGYTF
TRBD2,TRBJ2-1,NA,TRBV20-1,TGCAGTGCTAGAGATAGGGGACTAGCCTTCGTCAATGAGCAGTTCTTC,CSARDRGLAFVNEQFF
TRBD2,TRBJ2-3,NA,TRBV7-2,TGTGCCAGCAGCGGGGAGGGCGCAGATACGCAGTATTTT,CASSGEGADTQYF
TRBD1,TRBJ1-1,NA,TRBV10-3,TGTGCCATCAGTGATATGCAGGGACAGGGGATTAACACTGAAGCTTTCTTT,CAISDMQGQGINTEAFF
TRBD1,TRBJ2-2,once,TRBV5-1,TGCGCCAGCAGCTTACCCGGGACAGGGGACACCGAGGAGCTGTTTTTT,CASSLPGTGDTEELFF
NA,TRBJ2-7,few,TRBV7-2,TGTGCCAGCAGCTTAGATTCAGACGACAACGAGCAGTACTTC,CASSLDSDDNEQYF
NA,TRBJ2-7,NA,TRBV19,TGTGCCAGTAGTGACTTCACCTACGAGCAGTACTTC,CASSDFTYEQYF
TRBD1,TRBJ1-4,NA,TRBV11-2,TGTGCCAGCAGCGGGGGGGGACAGATTAATGAAAAACTGTTTTTT,CASSGGGQINEKLFF
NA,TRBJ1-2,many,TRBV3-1,TGTGCCAGCAGCCAGGTTGGCATTAAAAACTATGGCTACACCTTC,CASSQVGIKNYGYTF
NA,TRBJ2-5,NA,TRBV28,TGTGCCAGCAGTTCTACAGGTATCCAAGAGACCCAGTACTTC,CASSSTGIQETQYF
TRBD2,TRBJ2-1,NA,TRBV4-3,TGCGCCAGCAGCCAAGCCGGGACTAGCGGTAACGATGAGCAGTTCTTC,CASSQAGTSGNDEQFF
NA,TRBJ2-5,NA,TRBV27,TGTGCCAGCAGTTTTGCGGAGCGGGAGACCCAGTACTTC,CASSFAERETQYF
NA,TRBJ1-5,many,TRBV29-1,TGCAGCGTCTCCGGCGGCTTGGGGGATCAGCCCCAGCATTTT,CSVSGGLGDQPQHF
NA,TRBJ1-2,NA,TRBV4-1,TGCGCCAGCAGCCAAGTCGGGGTTTGGTATGGCTACACCTTC,CASSQVGVWYGYTF
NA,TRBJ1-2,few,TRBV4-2,TGTGCCAGCAGCCAAGATCACGGACAGCGGAACTATGGCTACACCTTC,CASSQDHGQRNYGYTF
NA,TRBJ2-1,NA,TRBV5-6,TGTGCCAGCCGCCGACAGTACAATGAGCAGTTCTTC,CASRRQYNEQFF
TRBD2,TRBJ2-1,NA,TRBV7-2,TGTGCCAGCAGCGCGGGACTAGCTCCTGGGGTCGAGCAGTTCTTC,CASSAGLAPGVEQFF
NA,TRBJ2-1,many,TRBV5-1,TGTGCCAGCAGCTTAGGACAGAGCTCCTACAATGAGCAGTTCTTC,CASSLGQSSYNEQFF
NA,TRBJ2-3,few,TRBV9,TGTGCCAGCAGCGTAGTCCTAGAATCAGATACGCAGTATTTT,CASSVVLESDTQYF
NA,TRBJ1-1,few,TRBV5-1,TGCGCCAGCAGCTTGGACCCCATCCGGGAAGGGATTGGAGTGAACACTGAAGCTTTCTTT,CASSLDPIREGIGVNTEAFF
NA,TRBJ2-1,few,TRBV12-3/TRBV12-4,TGTGCCAGCAGTCGCCCGGGATTTAGCTCCTACAATGAGCAGTTCTTC,CASSRPGFSSYNEQFF
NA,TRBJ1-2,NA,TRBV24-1,TGTGCCACCAGTGGGGCCAGACAGAACTATGGCTACACCTTC,CATSGARQNYGYTF
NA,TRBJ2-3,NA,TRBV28,TGTGCCAGCAGTACAGGCGAAACCACAGATACGCAGTATTTT,CASSTGETTDTQYF
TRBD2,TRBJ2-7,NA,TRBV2,TGTGCCAGCAGTGAGGAGGGACTAGAGTCCTACGGGCAGTACTTC,CASSEEGLESYGQYF
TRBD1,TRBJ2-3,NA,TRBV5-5,TGTGCCAGCAGTCCGACAGGGGACACAGATACGCAGTATTTT,CASSPTGDTDTQYF